Below, 25 T cell receptor beta chains from the same sample are listed, as sequenced in a study of response to subunit inactivated influenza vaccine. TCRdb re-derived calls from the RT-PCR reads in MiXCR, one entry per CDR3 protein. This repertoire shows about 570,000 distinct CDR3 sequences, 11% found once; its top ten account for 11%. Separately, the same data were catalogued under a study of T cells expressing NK-cell markers. From that study: Making the TCR beta cDNA relied on 5'RACE template switching with UMIs.

Sample: PBMCs from blood, taken on the day of vaccination. The receptor source for this set is a man aged 50 to 60 who received an inactivated influenza vaccine.

This clonotype appeared a few times. The chain carries TRBV11-2 and TRBJ2-1; D is ambiguous. Trimming took 0 bases from V and 9 from J, leaving 12 bases between them. The CDR3 covers 14 residues. From germline, CDR1 is SGHAT and CDR2 FQNNGV. The DNA of the CDR3 is TGTGCCAGCAGCTTAGATCGAGTCAATTCTGAGCAGTTCTTC. It yields the protein CASSLDRVNSEQFF.

This chain links TRBV4-2 with TRBJ2-1; TRBD1 or TRBD2 may be the D gene (5 bases each). The CDR3 extends over 14 amino acids. CDR1 is LGHNA and CDR2 is YNFKEQ in the germline V gene. The V gene lost 3 bases and the J gene lost 6 bases, with 12 bases spanning the gap. The CDR3 nucleotides read TGTGCCAGCAGCCAGACCGGGACCCCCAATGAGCAGTTCTTC. Translating it yields CASSQTGTPNEQFF.

A single count supports this clonotype. The chain is built from TRBV20-1 and TRBJ2-1; D might be TRBD1 or TRBD2, each matching 5 bases. The CDR3 runs 15 residues. The germline gives CDR1 DFQATT, CDR2 SNEGSKA (reference sequence). Trimming left V 1 base short and J 8 bases short, with 18 bases between. The CDR3 loop reads CSARGGSGGYHEQFF. The CDR3, as DNA: TGCAGTGCTAGAGGGGGGTCCGGAGGATACCATGAGCAGTTCTTC.

This clonotype has a handful of counts. The chain couples TRBV24-1 to TRBJ2-3; no firm D call. Trimming pared 6 bases from V and 4 bases from J, leaving 13 bases between. The CDR3 spans 14 residues. Germline V lookup: CDR1 KGHDR, CDR2 SFDVKD. Here the CDR3 DNA reads TGTGCCACCAGTAACCGGGCCCAGTCAGATACGCAGTATTTT. The encoded protein is CATSNRAQSDTQYF.

V gene TRBV2 combines with J gene TRBJ2-1; D might be TRBD2 (6 bases). Germline CDR1 and CDR2: SNHLY and FYNNEI. The CDR3 length is 15 residues. Trimming stripped 4 bases from V and 6 bases from J, with 16 bases between. CDR3 nucleotide sequence: TGTGCCAGCAGTGCCGGGGGAGTCCCCCTCAATGAGCAGTTCTTC. Protein product: CASSAGGVPLNEQFF. Together with reference TRBV2 and TRBJ2-1, the CDR3 gives the full variable domain: EPEVTQTPSHQVTQMGQEVILRCVPISNHLYFYWYRQILGQKVEFLVSFYNNEISEKSEIFDDQFSVERPDGSNFTLKIRSTKLEDSAMYFCASSAGGVPLNEQFFGPGTRLTVL.

Only a few counts were recorded for this clonotype. The V call is TRBV10-3, the J call TRBJ2-1, with 7 bases lining up with TRBD1. This CDR3 is 14 amino acids long. CDR1 ENHRY and CDR2 SYGVKD come from the germline V gene. J was trimmed by 3 bases and V by 7 bases; bases with no gene match: 6. The CDR3 region is CAINGQVGYNEQFF. In DNA form, the CDR3 reads TGTGCCATCAACGGACAGGTGGGCTACAATGAGCAGTTCTTC.

This clonotype was seen at least ten times. The J gene is TRBJ2-2, the V gene TRBV7-9, with D possibly being TRBD2 (5 bases). Per germline, CDR1 SEHNR and CDR2 FQNEAQ (reference sequence). The ends were cut back, 5 bases at V and 6 bases at J, with 22 bases in the middle. The CDR3 sequence is 17 residues long. CDR3 sequence: CASSTTKRTSMAGELFF. In DNA, the CDR3 is TGTGCCAGCAGCACTACGAAGCGGACCTCCATGGCCGGGGAGCTGTTTTTT.

This clonotype was seen more than once but under ten times. This chain links TRBV6-5 with TRBJ1-5; possible D gene TRBD1, 5 bases. The V end was cut by 10 bases, the J end by 7 bases, with 17 bases between. Per the germline V gene, CDR1 is MNHEY and CDR2 is SVGAGI. The CDR3 contains 13 residues. CDR3 amino acids: CATTGSPGQPQHF. The CDR3 DNA reads as TGTGCCACCACGGGGTCCCCAGGGCAGCCCCAGCATTTT.

This clonotype was detected a few times. The V gene is TRBV29-1, the J gene TRBJ2-1, with D tentatively TRBD1 (6 bases). Between the trimmed V and J ends, which lost 1 base and 3 bases, there was a span of 13 bases. Germline V gives CDR1 SQVTM, CDR2 ANQGSEA. There are 15 residues in the CDR3. CDR3 DNA sequence: TGCAGCGTTGAAGGATTCGGGACAAACTACAATGAGCAGTTCTTC. Translation gives CSVEGFGTNYNEQFF.

The CDR3 DNA reads TGTGCCAGCAGCCAAGATTCACAGGGGGCTACTAATGAAAAACTGTTTTTT. Its protein product is CASSQDSQGATNEKLFF. The chain has TRBV4-2 and TRBJ1-4; 9 bases match TRBD1. In germline, CDR1 is LGHNA, CDR2 YNFKEQ. The CDR3 totals 17 residues. V gave up 0 bases and J gave up 2 bases; unmatched junction bases: 4.

The CDR3 sequence: CASSGRDRGPGEQFF. In nucleotides, the CDR3 is TGTGCCAGCAGCGGCCGGGACAGGGGGCCTGGTGAGCAGTTCTTC. The chain uses TRBV13 and TRBJ2-1, with TRBD1 identical over 12 bases. CDR3 length: 15 residues. CDR1 PRHDT and CDR2 FYEKMQ come from the germline V gene (reference sequence). V lost 5 bases, J lost 9 bases, and 8 bases stayed unmatched.

The sample holds a few counts of this clonotype. The chain combines TRBV29-1 with TRBJ2-7; D gene uncertain. This CDR3 spans 11 amino acids. Trimming took 0 bases from V and 4 from J, leaving 4 bases between them. Germline CDR1 and CDR2: SQVTM and ANQGSEA. The CDR3 DNA is TGCAGCGTTGAAGATGAATACGAGCAGTACTTC. Encoded protein: CSVEDEYEQYF.

Here the CDR3 reads CSVSVASTDTQYF. The CDR3 DNA follows: TGCAGCGTTAGCGTCGCTAGCACAGATACGCAGTATTTT. The V call is TRBV29-1, the J call TRBJ2-3; D ambiguous. The ends were cut back, 5 bases at V and 0 bases at J, with 9 bases in the middle. The CDR3 is made up of 13 amino acids. CDR1 and CDR2 from the germline V gene are SQVTM and ANQGSEA.

This clonotype has only a few counts. This chain links TRBV10-3 with TRBJ2-7; no firm D call. Germline V gene sequence: CDR1 ENHRY, CDR2 SYGVKD. The CDR3 loop spans 12 amino acids. V lost 7 bases to trimming and J lost 2 bases, with 9 bases between them. The CDR3 bases are TGTGCCATCAAGGGAACTCCCTACGAGCAGTACTTC. It encodes CAIKGTPYEQYF.

This clonotype has ten or more counts. The rearrangement links TRBV4-1 to TRBJ1-2; D is uncertain. Per germline, CDR1 MGHRA and CDR2 YSYEKL. This CDR3 has 14 amino acids. V was shortened by 0 bases and J by 4 bases, with 9 bases between the two germline ends. CDR3 residues: CASSQELTGYGYTF. The CDR3 DNA sequence: TGCGCCAGCAGCCAAGAATTGACGGGCTATGGCTACACCTTC.

This clonotype turned up a few times. At one end, the junction sequence differs from germline, possibly due to a read error. The CDR3 protein is CASSPIHYSRPALF. The CDR3 nucleotides read TGTGCCAGCAGTCCCATCCACTACAGCAGACCTGCCCTTTTT. The genes are TRBV27 and TRBJ1-3, with D unclear. Germline CDR1 reads MNHEY; CDR2 reads SMNVEV (reference sequence). The CDR3 is 14 residues long.

V gene TRBV4-1 combines with J gene TRBJ1-4; 7 nucleotides match TRBD1. There are 13 residues in the CDR3. The V and J ends lost 3 bases and 5 bases, in that order; junction bases with no gene match: 0. Looked up from germline, CDR1 is MGHRA and CDR2 is YSYEKL. In DNA, the CDR3 is TGCGCCAGCAGCCAGACAGGGAATGAAAAACTGTTTTTT. It specifies CASSQTGNEKLFF.

There are a few counts of this clonotype. The rearrangement uses TRBV6-5 and TRBJ1-1; D unclear. Germline lookup yields CDR1 MNHEY and CDR2 SVGAGI. V lost 0 bases and J lost 3, with 8 bases in between. The CDR3 contains 14 residues. The CDR3 is CASSYSSRYTEAFF. The CDR3 DNA sequence: TGTGCCAGCAGTTACTCCTCCCGGTACACTGAAGCTTTCTTT.

This clonotype has more than one count but fewer than ten. The chain links TRBV10-3 to TRBJ2-1; the match to TRBD2 covers 11 bases. The germline V gene has CDR1 ENHRY and CDR2 SYGVKD. Trimming removed 10 bases from V and 4 bases from J; junction bases left unmatched: 9. The CDR3 has 15 residues. In DNA, the CDR3 is TGTGCCAGTAGCGGGAGGGCCGTTAGATACAATGAGCAGTTCTTC. This codes for CASSGRAVRYNEQFF.

This clonotype was observed once. The genes are TRBV4-3 and TRBJ2-1; 7 nucleotides match TRBD1. The germline CDR1 and CDR2 sequences are LGHNA and YSLEER. J was trimmed by 8 bases and V by 1 base; bases with no gene match: 8. The CDR3 runs to 15 residues. The CDR3 nucleotides are TGCGCCAGCAGCCAAGTTCCCCTCAGGGGGTATGAGCAGTTCTTC. Amino acids: CASSQVPLRGYEQFF.

The chain uses TRBV20-1 and TRBJ1-2; D gene unclear. The length of the CDR3 is 11 residues. V lost 1 base, J lost 8 bases, and 8 bases lay in between. Germline values: CDR1 DFQATT, CDR2 SNEGSKA (reference sequence). The CDR3 DNA is TGCAGTGCTAGAGGGCCATGGGGCTACACCTTC. Protein product: CSARGPWGYTF.

The chain combines TRBV4-2 with TRBJ1-5; no reliable D call. V was cut by 1 base and J by 0 bases, with 7 bases left in between. Germline V lookup: CDR1 LGHNA, CDR2 YNFKEQ. This CDR3 has 15 amino acids. As DNA, the CDR3 is TGTGCCAGCAGCCAAGGGCAGTATAGCAATCAGCCCCAGCATTTT. This codes for CASSQGQYSNQPQHF.

This clonotype has ten or more counts. The rearrangement uses TRBV5-1 and TRBJ2-1; 8 bases fit TRBD2. CDR3 length: 14 residues. V gave up 1 base and J gave up 14 bases; unmatched junction bases: 11. Looked up from germline, CDR1 is SGHRS and CDR2 is YFSETQ. CDR3: CASSLSGTRLHEFF. The CDR3 DNA sequence: TGCGCCAGCAGCTTGAGTGGGACTAGGCTCCATGAGTTCTTC.

The rearrangement links TRBV6-2 or TRBV6-3 to TRBJ2-2; D is possibly TRBD2 (5 bases). The ends were cut back, 6 bases at V and 10 bases at J, with 15 bases in the middle. The germline CDR1 and CDR2 sequences are MNHEY and SVGEGT. This CDR3 is 13 amino acids long. The CDR3 here is CASRMRGSEELFF. CDR3 nucleotide sequence: TGTGCCAGCAGAATGAGAGGGTCGGAGGAGCTGTTTTTT.

The V gene is TRBV24-1, the J gene TRBJ1-2; D unclear. V lost 3 bases and J lost 2, with 6 bases in between. Germline assignment: CDR1 KGHDR and CDR2 SFDVKD. CDR3 size: 13 residues. The CDR3 sequence: CATSDHVNYGYTF. CDR3 DNA sequence: TGTGCCACCAGTGATCATGTGAACTATGGCTACACCTTC.